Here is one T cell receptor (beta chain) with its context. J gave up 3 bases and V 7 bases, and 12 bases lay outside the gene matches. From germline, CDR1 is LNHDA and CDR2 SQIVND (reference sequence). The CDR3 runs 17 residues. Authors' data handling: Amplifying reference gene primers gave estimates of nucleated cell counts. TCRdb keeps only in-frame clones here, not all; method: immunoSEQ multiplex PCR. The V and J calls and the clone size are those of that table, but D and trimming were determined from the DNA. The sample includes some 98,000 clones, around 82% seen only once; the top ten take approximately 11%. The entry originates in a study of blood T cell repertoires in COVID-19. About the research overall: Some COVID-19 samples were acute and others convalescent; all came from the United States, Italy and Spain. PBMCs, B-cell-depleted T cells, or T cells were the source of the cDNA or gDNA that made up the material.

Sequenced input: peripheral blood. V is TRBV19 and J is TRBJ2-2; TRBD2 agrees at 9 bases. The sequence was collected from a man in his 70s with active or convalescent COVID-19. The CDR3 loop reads CASMGNVLAGYTGELFF. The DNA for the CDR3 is TGTGCCAGTATGGGAAACGTCCTAGCGGGGTACACCGGGGAGCTGTTTTTT.